The T cell receptor (beta chain) under discussion was sequenced for a study of blood T cell repertoires in COVID-19. About the study: Acute-phase and convalescent COVID-19 samples originated in the United States, Italy and Spain. T cells, B-cell-depleted T cells, or PBMCs provided the cDNA or gDNA that served as material.

The CDR3 has 16 amino acids. In germline, CDR1 is KGHSH, CDR2 LQKENI. Trimming cost V 5 bases and J 1 base; bases outside gene matches: 4. Seattle's cohort entered during active infection and was followed longitudinally. Authors' data handling: Estimation of nucleated cell counts relied on the amplification of reference gene primers. Produced via immunoSEQ multiplex PCR; TCRdb's table is partial and in-frame only. The V and J calls and the clone size are those of that table, but D and trimming were determined from the DNA. The repertoire has a few hundred thousand clones, approximately 87% of them found once; the top ten carry more than 9%.

The genes are TRBV18 and TRBJ2-3, with TRBD2 matching 12 bases. The TCR was taken from a woman aged 25 to 39 with COVID-19, enrolled during active disease. The sample comprised peripheral blood. Here the CDR3 DNA reads TGTGCCAGCTCATCGACTAGCGGGAGTGGCACAGATACGCAGTATTTT. It translates to CASSSTSGSGTDTQYF. The variable domain in full, with the rest retrieved from reference TRBV18 and TRBJ2-3, is NAGVMQNPRHLVRRRGQEARLRCSPMKGHSHVYWYRQLPEEGLKFMVYLQKENIIDESGMPKERFSAEFPKEGPSILRIQQVVRGDSAAYFCASSSTSGSGTDTQYFGPGTRLTVL.